This paragraph covers one T cell receptor (beta chain) sequence. CDR3 size: 12 residues. Per the germline V gene, CDR1 is MNHEY and CDR2 is SVGAGI. In the authors' workflow: For nucleated cells, counts were estimated from reference gene primer amplification. This table comes from immunoSEQ multiplex PCR, and its TCRdb copy is limited to in-frame clones, with some not included. Clonal size and the V and J genes are those of that table, whereas D and trimming came from the DNA. The table records around 320,000 clones, roughly nine tenths of them present only once. Exposed study participants had met a COVID-19 case within 2 weeks before entry. This record comes from a study of blood T cell repertoires in COVID-19. Study background: T cells, B-cell-depleted T cells, or PBMCs provided the cDNA or gDNA that served as material.

The specimen sequenced was PBMCs or T cells enriched from blood (not recorded which). V usage is TRBV6-5 and J usage is TRBJ1-1; D is unresolved. The source of this sequence is a woman aged 25 to 39 who had been exposed to COVID-19. The CDR3 is CTSSRGFTEAFF. For the CDR3, the DNA is TGTACCTCGTCCCGGGGTTTCACTGAAGCTTTCTTT.